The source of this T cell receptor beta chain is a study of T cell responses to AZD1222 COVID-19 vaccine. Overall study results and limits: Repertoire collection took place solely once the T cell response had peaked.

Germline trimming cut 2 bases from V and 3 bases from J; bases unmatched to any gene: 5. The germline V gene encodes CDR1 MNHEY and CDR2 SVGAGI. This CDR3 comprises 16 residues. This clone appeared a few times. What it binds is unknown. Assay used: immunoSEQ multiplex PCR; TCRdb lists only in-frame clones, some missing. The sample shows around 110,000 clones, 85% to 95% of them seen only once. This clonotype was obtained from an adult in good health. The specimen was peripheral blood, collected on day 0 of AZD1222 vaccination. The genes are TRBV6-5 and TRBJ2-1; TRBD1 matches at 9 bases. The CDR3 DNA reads TGTGCCAGCAGTTACCCTACAGGGGGCGACTACAATGAGCAGTTCTTC. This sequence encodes CASSYPTGGDYNEQFF.